The present TCR beta chain was sequenced within a study of CD8 T cells in ankylosing spondylitis (dated by TCRdb to the late 2010s). About the investigation overall: To find TCR variants linked to disease, the study profiled T cell receptor beta repertoires in ankylosing spondylitis patients and healthy donors. Peripheral blood was sampled, and synovial fluid was additionally collected from ankylosing spondylitis patients. The full study cohort comprised around 25 ankylosing spondylitis patients and over 95 healthy donors.

Per the germline V gene, WSHSY is the CDR1 and SAAADI is the CDR2. Trimming removed 3 bases from V and 2 bases from J, leaving 6 bases between the germline ends. Counted from cysteine to phenylalanine, this CDR3 has 13 amino acids. This entry keeps only the CDR3 DNA: 39 bases, framed from base 1. On the study overall, not on this receptor specifically: Significant enrichment of the disease-linked clones was reported in matched synovial fluid samples from ankylosing spondylitis patients. Some TCR beta motif variants had previously been reported in synovial fluid and blood of reactive arthritis patients, which suggested common disease-initiation mechanisms. The disease-linked clones had a CD8+ phenotype and were found at relatively low frequencies in peripheral blood. Blood from ankylosing spondylitis patients appeared to be characterized by a TCR beta motif made up of fewer than ten highly homologous amino acid variants.

The table lists this clonotype with many counts. It has no known antigen specificity. No clone much larger than this one lies a single base away; base qualities are absent. Instrument used: Illumina HiSeq 2500. Quantitative 5'-RACE with molecular barcodes was used to prepare TCR beta libraries. The study's processing was this. To identify disease-linked TCR variants, a new computational method was used, one built on a probabilistic model of VDJ rearrangement. TCRdb reprocessing: public reads trimmed at Q25 with fastp, clones called with MiXCR, in-frame beta chains kept. Rows with one shared CDR3 protein collapse into an entry with the most common genes and DNA. TCRdb, not the original authors, processed these V and J calls. Here the sample has some 150,000 distinct CDR3 sequences; 9.5% to 12% occur a single time. The ten largest clones represent 3.5% to 5% of the sample.

The receptor was derived from a female donor with ankylosing spondylitis or in good health (not recorded which). What was sequenced was blood, either unsorted or a sorted T cell fraction (not recorded which). The sequence is built from TRBV10-2 and TRBJ2-3; no confident D gene assignment can be made. The CDR3 protein sequence reads: CASSDSLTDTQYF. DNA sequence: TGCGCCAGCAGTGACTCACTCACAGATACGCAGTATTTT.